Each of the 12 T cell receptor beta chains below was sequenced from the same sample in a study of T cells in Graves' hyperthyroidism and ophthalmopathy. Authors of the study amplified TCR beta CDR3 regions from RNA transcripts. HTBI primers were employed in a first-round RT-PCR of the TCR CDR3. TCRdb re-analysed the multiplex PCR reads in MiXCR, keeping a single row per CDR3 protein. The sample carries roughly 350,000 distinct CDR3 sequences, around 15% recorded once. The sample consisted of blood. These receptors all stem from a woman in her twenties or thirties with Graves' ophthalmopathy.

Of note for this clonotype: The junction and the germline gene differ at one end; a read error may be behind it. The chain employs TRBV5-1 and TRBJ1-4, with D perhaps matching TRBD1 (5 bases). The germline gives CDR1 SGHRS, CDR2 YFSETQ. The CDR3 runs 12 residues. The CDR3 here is CASSSPGEKLSF. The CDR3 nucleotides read TGCGCCAGCAGCTCTCCGGGGGAAAAACTGTCTTTT. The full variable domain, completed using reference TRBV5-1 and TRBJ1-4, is KAGVTQTPRYLIKTRGQQVTLSCSPISGHRSVSWYQQTPGQGLQFLFEYFSETQRNKGNFPGRFSGRQFSNSRSEMNVSTLELGDSALYLCASSSPGEKLSFGSGTQLSVL.

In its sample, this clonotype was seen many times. The CDR3: CASSLNSAYEQYF. CDR3 nucleotide sequence: TGTGCCAGCAGTTTAAACTCGGCCTACGAGCAGTACTTC. This chain links TRBV28 with TRBJ2-7, with D unclear. This CDR3 contains 13 residues. V gave up 2 bases and J gave up 2 bases, with 7 bases separating them. Germline assignment: CDR1 MDHEN and CDR2 SYDVKM.

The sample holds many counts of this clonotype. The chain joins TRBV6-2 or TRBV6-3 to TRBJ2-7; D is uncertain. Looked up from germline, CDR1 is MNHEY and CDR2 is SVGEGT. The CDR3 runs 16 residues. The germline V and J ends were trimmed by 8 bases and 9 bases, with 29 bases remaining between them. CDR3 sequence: CASYPSLSTDPPRQYF. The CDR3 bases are TGTGCCAGCTATCCTTCACTATCGACGGACCCTCCTCGGCAGTACTTC.

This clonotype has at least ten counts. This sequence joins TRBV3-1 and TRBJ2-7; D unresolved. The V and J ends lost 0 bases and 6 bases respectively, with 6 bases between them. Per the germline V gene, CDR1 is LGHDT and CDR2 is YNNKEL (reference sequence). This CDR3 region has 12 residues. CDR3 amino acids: CASSQDAGEQYF. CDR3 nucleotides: TGTGCCAGCAGCCAAGACGCAGGCGAGCAGTACTTC.

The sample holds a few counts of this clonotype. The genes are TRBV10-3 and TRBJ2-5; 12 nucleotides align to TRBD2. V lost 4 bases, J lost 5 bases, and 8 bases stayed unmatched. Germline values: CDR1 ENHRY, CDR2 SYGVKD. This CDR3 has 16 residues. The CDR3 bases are TGTGCCATCAGTGGGACTAGCGGGGCAAAACGGGAGACCCAGTACTTC. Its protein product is CAISGTSGAKRETQYF.

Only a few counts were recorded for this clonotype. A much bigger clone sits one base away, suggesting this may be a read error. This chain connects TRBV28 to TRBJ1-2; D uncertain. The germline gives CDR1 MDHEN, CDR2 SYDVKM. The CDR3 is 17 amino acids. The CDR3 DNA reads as TGTGCCAGCAGTTGGGGATGGGAAGGAGAGCATGACTATGGCAACACCTTC. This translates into CASSWGWEGEHDYGNTF.

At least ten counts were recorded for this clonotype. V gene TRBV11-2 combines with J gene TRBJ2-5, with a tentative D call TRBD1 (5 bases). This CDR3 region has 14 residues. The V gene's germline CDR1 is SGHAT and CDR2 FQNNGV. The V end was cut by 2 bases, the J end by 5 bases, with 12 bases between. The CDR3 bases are TGTGCCAGCAGCTTATTAGCAGGGTACGAGACCCAGTACTTC. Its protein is CASSLLAGYETQYF.

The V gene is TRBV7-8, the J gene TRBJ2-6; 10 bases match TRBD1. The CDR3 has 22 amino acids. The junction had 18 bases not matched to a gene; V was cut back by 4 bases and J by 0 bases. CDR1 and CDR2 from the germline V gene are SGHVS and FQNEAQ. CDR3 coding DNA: TGTGCCAGCAGCTCCCTGGCGGGGGACAGGGGCTTTCTTGGCTCTGGGGCCAACGTCCTGACTTTC. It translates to CASSSLAGDRGFLGSGANVLTF.

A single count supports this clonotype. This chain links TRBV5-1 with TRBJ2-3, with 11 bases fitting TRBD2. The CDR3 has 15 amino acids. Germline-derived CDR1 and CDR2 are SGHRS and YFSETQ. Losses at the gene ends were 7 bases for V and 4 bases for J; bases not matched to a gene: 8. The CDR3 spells CASRFSGGVSDTQYF. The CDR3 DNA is TGCGCCAGCCGTTTTAGCGGGGGGGTCTCAGATACGCAGTATTTT.

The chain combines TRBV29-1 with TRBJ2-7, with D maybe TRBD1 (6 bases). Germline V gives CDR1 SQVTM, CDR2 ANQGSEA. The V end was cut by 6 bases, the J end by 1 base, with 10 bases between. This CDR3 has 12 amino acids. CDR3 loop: CSVTGTSYEQYF. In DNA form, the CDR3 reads TGCAGCGTGACAGGTACTTCCTACGAGCAGTACTTC.

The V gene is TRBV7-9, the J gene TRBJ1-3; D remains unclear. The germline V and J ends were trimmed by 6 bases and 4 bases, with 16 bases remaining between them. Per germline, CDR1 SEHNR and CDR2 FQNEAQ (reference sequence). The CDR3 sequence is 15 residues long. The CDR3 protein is CASRLDGSWGNTIYF. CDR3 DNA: TGTGCCAGCAGACTTGACGGCTCTTGGGGAAACACCATATATTTT.

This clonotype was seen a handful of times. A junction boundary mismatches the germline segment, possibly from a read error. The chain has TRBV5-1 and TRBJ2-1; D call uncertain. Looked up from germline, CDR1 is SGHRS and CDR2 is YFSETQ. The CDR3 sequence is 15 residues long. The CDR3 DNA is TGCGCCAGCAGCCTGGACGGAAGCTCCTACAATGGGCAGTTCTTC. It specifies CASSLDGSSYNGQFF. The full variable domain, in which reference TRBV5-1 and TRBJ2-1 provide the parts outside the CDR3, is KAGVTQTPRYLIKTRGQQVTLSCSPISGHRSVSWYQQTPGQGLQFLFEYFSETQRNKGNFPGRFSGRQFSNSRSEMNVSTLELGDSALYLCASSLDGSSYNGQFFGPGTRLTVL.